The TCR beta chain under discussion was sequenced for a study of blood T cells in healthy people across ages. Then a second PCR, running about 7 to 11 cycles, was carried out with a sample-barcoded 5' primer and a J-beta primer mix. TCRdb called the 5' RACE reads again in MiXCR, with one record for every CDR3 protein. This sample yields 550,000 to 800,000 distinct CDR3 sequences, of which about 30% are seen a single time; roughly 15% belongs to the top ten. This clonotype was detected ten times or more. Donors were healthy Caucasian individuals from Russia aged roughly 6 to 95. CDR3 length: 16 residues. Trimming took 4 bases from V and 3 from J; bases not matched to a gene: 5. CDR1 and CDR2 (germline): SGHRS, YFSETQ.

Sample: blood. The rearrangement links TRBV5-1 to TRBJ2-1; TRBD2 aligns across 12 bases. The TCR originated in a woman at least 80 years old in good health. In DNA, the CDR3 is TGCGCCAGCAGCACCGGGACTAGCGGGTACTACAATGAGCAGTTCTTC. Its translation: CASSTGTSGYYNEQFF.